Included here is one TCR beta chain sequence, with context. As originally analysed: Amplification with reference gene primers provided the estimates of nucleated cell counts. The table came from immunoSEQ multiplex PCR; TCRdb's copy has only in-frame clones and leaves some out. That table is the source of V, J and clone size, and D and trimming were worked out from the DNA. Among about half a million clones listed, approximately 83% were seen once. Germline CDR1 is LGHNA and CDR2 is YSLEER. There are 13 residues in the CDR3. Trimming removed 1 base at V and 5 bases at J, with 6 bases between. The data belong to a study of blood T cell repertoires in COVID-19. Study overall: Italy, Spain and the United States were the sources of the convalescent and acute COVID-19 samples. Sources were T cells, B-cell-depleted T cells, or PBMCs; the material itself was cDNA or gDNA.

The chain is built from TRBV4-3 and TRBJ1-3, with unresolved D. The sequence was collected from a human donor in a cohort sampled during active COVID-19. The sample was peripheral blood. Here the CDR3 DNA reads TGCGCCAGCAGCCAAGCTACTCGAAACACCATATATTTT. Amino acid sequence: CASSQATRNTIYF.